This entry features one TCR beta chain sequence. The antigen this receptor binds is unknown. Base quality data are lacking; no much larger clone is found one base away. This sample stems from a study of control samples from healthy donors and cancer patients (dated by TCRdb to about 2020). Library construction relied on the immunoSEQ multiplex PCR assay. TCRdb obtained this table from immuneACCESS and retained in-frame rearrangements with V and J assigned. These tables miss some clones; where compared with another copy, unresolved V genes account for less than half of the shortfall, and the remainder is unexplained. The sample data list tens of thousands of clones, and roughly 80% of these were observed just once. Of the sample, 27% is held by the ten largest clones. Sample: PBMCs. The clonotype was recovered from a man aged 60 to 69 with head and neck cancer.

The nucleotide sequence reads TGTGCCAGCAGTCCATTAGCGGGAGGCGGGGACATTCAGTACTTC. It is translated as CASSPLAGGGDIQYF. The chain uses TRBV2 and TRBJ2-4; a stretch of 10 junction bases matches TRBD2. CDR1 SNHLY and CDR2 FYNNEI were looked up in the germline V gene. The CDR3 numbers 15 residues from cysteine through phenylalanine. Of all the DNA, just the CDR3 is kept, 45 bases in frame from base 1. Relative to germline, V is missing 5 bases and J is missing 8 bases, with 9 bases of the junction outside any gene match.